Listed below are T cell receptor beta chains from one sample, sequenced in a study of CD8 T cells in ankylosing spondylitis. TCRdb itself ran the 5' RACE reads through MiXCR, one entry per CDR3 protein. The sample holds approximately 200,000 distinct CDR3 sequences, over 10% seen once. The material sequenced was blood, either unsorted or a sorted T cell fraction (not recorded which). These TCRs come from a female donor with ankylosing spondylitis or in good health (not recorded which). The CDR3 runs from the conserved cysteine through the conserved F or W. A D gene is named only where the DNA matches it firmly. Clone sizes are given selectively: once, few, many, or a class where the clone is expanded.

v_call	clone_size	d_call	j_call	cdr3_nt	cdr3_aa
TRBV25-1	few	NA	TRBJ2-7	TGTGCCAGCAGCCGGTCGGACCATCACTACGAGCAGTACTTC	CASSRSDHHYEQYF
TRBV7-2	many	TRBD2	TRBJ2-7	TGTGCCAGCAGCTTAGTGGGGGGGGGAAGCTCCTACGAGCAGTACTTC	CASSLVGGGSSYEQYF
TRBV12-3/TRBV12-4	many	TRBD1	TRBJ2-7	TGTGCCAGCACCTTCAACACCGGGACAGGGGGGACCTACGAGCAGTACTTC	CASTFNTGTGGTYEQYF
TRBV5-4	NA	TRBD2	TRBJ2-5	TGTGCCAGCAGCGTCCTGACTAGCGGAAACCAAGAGACCCAGTACTTC	CASSVLTSGNQETQYF
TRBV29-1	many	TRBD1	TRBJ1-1	TGCAGCGTTGAGGGACAGACGAACACTGAAGCTTTCTTT	CSVEGQTNTEAFF
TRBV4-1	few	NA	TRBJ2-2	TGCGCCAGCAGCCAAGATGGGGCCGGGGAGCTGTTTTTT	CASSQDGAGELFF
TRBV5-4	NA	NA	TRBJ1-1	TGTGCCAGCAGCTTGGAGTGGGGGACTGAAGCTTTCTTT	CASSLEWGTEAFF
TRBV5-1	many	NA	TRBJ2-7	TGCGCCAGCAGCGCAAACCGGCCGCCCTACGAGCAGTACTTC	CASSANRPPYEQYF
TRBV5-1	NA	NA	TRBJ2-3	TGCGCCAGCAGCCCAACCACAGGGTCGGGTACAGATACGCAGTATTTT	CASSPTTGSGTDTQYF
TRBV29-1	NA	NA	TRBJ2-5	TGCAGCGTTGAGGGAGTAGAGAGGGAGACCCAGTACTTC	CSVEGVERETQYF
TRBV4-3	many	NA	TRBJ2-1	TGCGCCAGCAGCCAAGGACAGACGACTGAGCAGTTCTTC	CASSQGQTTEQFF
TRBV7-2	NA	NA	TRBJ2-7	TGTGCCAGCAGCTTATTACAGGGCGAGCAGTACTTC	CASSLLQGEQYF
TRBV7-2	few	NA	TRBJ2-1	TGTGCCAGCAGCTTAACGCCGGGGAATGAGCAGTTCTTC	CASSLTPGNEQFF
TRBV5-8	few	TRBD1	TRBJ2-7	TGTGCCAGCAGCTGGACCGGGACAGGGGCGTACGAGCAGTACTTC	CASSWTGTGAYEQYF
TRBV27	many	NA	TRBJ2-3	TGTGCCAGCAGTCATCGCCGGAGGGGCACAGATACGCAGTATTTT	CASSHRRRGTDTQYF
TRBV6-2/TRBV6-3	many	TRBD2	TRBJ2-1	TGTGCCAGCAGCCGTGGACTAGCGGGGTCCACGCTTGTAAATGAGCAGTTCTTC	CASSRGLAGSTLVNEQFF
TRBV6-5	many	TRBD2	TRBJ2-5	TGTGCCAGCAGTTACTCACTAGCGGGAGAGACCCAGTACTTC	CASSYSLAGETQYF
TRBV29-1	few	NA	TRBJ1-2	TGCAGCGTTGAATCAAGGGGCATTAACTATGGCTACACCTTC	CSVESRGINYGYTF
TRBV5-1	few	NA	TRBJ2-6	TGCGCCAGCAGCTTTACCGGATCTGGGGCCAACGTCCTGACTTTC	CASSFTGSGANVLTF
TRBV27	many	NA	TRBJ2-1	TGTGCCAGCAGTTTACTAGGGGACTGGGATGAGCAGTTCTTC	CASSLLGDWDEQFF
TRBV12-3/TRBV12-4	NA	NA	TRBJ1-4	TGTGCCACCCGTACCTTAGACAGCCTAGGACTGTTTTTT	CATRTLDSLGLFF
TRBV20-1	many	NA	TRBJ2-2	TGCAGTGCTAGACGGTTCCAGGGAAGCGGGGAGCTGTTTTTT	CSARRFQGSGELFF
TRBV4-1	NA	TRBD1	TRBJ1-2	TGCGCCAGCAGCCGGGACCCGGGACAGGGCTATGGCTACACCTTC	CASSRDPGQGYGYTF
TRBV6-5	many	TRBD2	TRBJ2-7	TGTGCCAGCAGTTACCGCCCTAGCGGAGTCCTCTACGAGCAGTACTTC	CASSYRPSGVLYEQYF
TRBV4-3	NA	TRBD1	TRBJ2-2	TGCGCCAGCAGCCAAGATTTTGGGACAGGGGTTTCCGGGGAGCTGTTTTTT	CASSQDFGTGVSGELFF
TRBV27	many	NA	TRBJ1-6	TGTGCCAGCAGTTTAAGAGATTCACCCCTCCACTTT	CASSLRDSPLHF
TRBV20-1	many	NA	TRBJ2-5	TGCAGTGCTAGAGAGGGGACGGCCGGACACTTC	CSAREGTAGHF
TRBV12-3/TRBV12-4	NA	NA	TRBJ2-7	TGTGCCAGCAGTTTAGCGGGAGCAGGGAAGGGAGAGCAGTACTTC	CASSLAGAGKGEQYF
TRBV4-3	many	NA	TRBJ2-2	TGCGCCAGCAGCCAAGAGAGGCCGCCGAACACCGGGGAGCTGTTTTTT	CASSQERPPNTGELFF
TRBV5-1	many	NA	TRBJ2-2	TGCGCCAGCAGCGTTACCGAAACCTACACCGGGGAGCTGTTTTTT	CASSVTETYTGELFF
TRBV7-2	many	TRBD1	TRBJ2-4	TGTGCCAGCAGCCAAAGACAGGGGGGCATTCAGTACTTC	CASSQRQGGIQYF
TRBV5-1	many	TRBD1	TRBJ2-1	TGCGCCAGCAGCTTGGCGCAGGGGGACGGGCAGTTCTTC	CASSLAQGDGQFF
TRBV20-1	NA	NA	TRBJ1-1	TGCAGTGCTAGAGGGGCCTTAGAGAACACTGAAGCTTTCTTT	CSARGALENTEAFF
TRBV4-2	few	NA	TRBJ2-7	TGTGCCAGCAGCCAAGATCTTCCGGAGGTGGCGGGCAACTCCTACGAGCAGTACTTC	CASSQDLPEVAGNSYEQYF
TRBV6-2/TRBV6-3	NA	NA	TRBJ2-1	TGTGCCAGCAGAGGGACTTCTTACAATGAGCAGTTCTTC	CASRGTSYNEQFF
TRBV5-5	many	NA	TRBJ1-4	TGTGCCAGCAGCTTGTGGGAAAATGAAAAACTGTTTTTT	CASSLWENEKLFF
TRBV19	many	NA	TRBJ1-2	TGTGCCAGTAGTATCTTTCGGGACGGCTACACCTTC	CASSIFRDGYTF
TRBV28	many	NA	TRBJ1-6	TGTGCCAGCCAGCGGCGGGGGGGGATTTATAATTCACCCCTCCACTTT	CASQRRGGIYNSPLHF
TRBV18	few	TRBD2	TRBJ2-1	TGTGCCAGCTCACCGACGACTAGCGACAGTGAGCAGTTCTTC	CASSPTTSDSEQFF
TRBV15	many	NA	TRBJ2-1	TGTGCCACCAGCAGAGATGGGGGGACCCTTGAGCAGTTCTTC	CATSRDGGTLEQFF
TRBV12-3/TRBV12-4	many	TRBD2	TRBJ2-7	TGTGCCAGCAGACAACTAGCGGGAGGCCCCTACGAGCAGTACTTC	CASRQLAGGPYEQYF
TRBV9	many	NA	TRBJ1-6	TGTGCCAGCAGCGTAGATACAGGGTCCGTTTCACCCCTCCACTTT	CASSVDTGSVSPLHF